This TCR beta chain was recorded in a study of blood T cell repertoires in COVID-19. Study summary: T cells, B-cell-depleted T cells, or PBMCs provided the cDNA or gDNA that served as material.

Sequenced by immunoSEQ multiplex PCR; TCRdb stores in-frame clones only, minus some. This sample has about 250,000 clones, with approximately 83% found just once. In assigning cohorts, the study relied on participant-reported clinical history. Recovered status applied to Cohort 3 donors who had two consecutive negative PCRs. It also applied to those with clearance or with symptom resolution. Material for sequencing was PBMCs or T cells enriched from blood (not recorded which). The receptor was isolated from a woman in her twenties or thirties who had recovered from COVID-19.

CDR3: CASNGDRGNEKLFF. The CDR3 coding sequence is TGTGCCAGCAATGGGGACAGGGGTAATGAAAAACTGTTTTTT. V and J are TRBV28 and TRBJ1-4, with 10 bases aligning to TRBD1. Unmatched junction bases numbered 3, after V lost 7 bases and J lost 4 bases. The CDR3 contains 14 residues. Germline CDR1 is MDHEN and CDR2 is SYDVKM.